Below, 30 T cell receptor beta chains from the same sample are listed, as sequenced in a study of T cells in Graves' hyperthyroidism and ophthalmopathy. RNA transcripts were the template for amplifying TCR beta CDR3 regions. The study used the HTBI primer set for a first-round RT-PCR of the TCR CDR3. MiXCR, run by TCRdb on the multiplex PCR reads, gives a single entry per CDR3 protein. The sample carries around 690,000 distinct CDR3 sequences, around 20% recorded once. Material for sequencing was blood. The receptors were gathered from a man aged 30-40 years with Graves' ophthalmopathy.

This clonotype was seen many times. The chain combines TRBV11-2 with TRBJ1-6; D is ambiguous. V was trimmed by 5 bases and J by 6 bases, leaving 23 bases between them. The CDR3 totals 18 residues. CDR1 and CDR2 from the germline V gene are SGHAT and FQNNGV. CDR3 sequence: CASSPSFPRRFGNSPLHF. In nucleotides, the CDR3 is TGTGCCAGCAGCCCCAGTTTCCCCCGCCGGTTTGGTAATTCACCCCTCCACTTT. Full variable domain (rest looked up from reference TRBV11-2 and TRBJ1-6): EAGVAQSPRYKIIEKRQSVAFWCNPISGHATLYWYQQILGQGPKLLIQFQNNGVVDDSQLPKDRFSAERLKGVDSTLKIQPAKLEDSAVYLCASSPSFPRRFGNSPLHFGNGTRLTVT.

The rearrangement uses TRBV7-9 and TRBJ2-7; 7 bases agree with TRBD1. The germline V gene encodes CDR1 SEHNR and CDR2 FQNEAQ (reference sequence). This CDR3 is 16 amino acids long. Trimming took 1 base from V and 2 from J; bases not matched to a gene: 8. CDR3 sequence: CASSLVPDRSAYEQYF. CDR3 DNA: TGTGCCAGCAGCTTAGTCCCGGACAGGTCGGCCTACGAGCAGTACTTC.

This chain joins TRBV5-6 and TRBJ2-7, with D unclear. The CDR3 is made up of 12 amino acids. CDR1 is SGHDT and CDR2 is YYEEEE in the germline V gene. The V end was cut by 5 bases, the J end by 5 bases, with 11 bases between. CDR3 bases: TGTGCCAGCAGTTTTGGCCAGCACGAGCAGTACTTC. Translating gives CASSFGQHEQYF.

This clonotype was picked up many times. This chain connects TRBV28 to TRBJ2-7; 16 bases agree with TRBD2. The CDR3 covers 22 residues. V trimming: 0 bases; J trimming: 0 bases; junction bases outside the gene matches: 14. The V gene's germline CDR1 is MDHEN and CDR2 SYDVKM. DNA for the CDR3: TGTGCCAGCAGTTTATGGTCCCTTGGAGGGACTAGCGGGAGGGCCGCCTCCTACGAGCAGTACTTC. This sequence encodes CASSLWSLGGTSGRAASYEQYF.

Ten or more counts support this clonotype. CDR3 sequence: CASHPQGYDTEAFF. CDR3 nucleotide sequence: TGCGCCAGCCATCCACAGGGTTATGACACTGAAGCTTTCTTT. The chain has TRBV5-1 and TRBJ1-1; D is possibly TRBD1 (6 bases). There are 14 residues in the CDR3. Germline loops: CDR1 SGHRS, CDR2 YFSETQ. Between the trimmed V and J ends, which lost 7 bases and 3 bases, there was a span of 16 bases. Full variable domain (outside the CDR3, taken from reference TRBV5-1 and TRBJ1-1): KAGVTQTPRYLIKTRGQQVTLSCSPISGHRSVSWYQQTPGQGLQFLFEYFSETQRNKGNFPGRFSGRQFSNSRSEMNVSTLELGDSALYLCASHPQGYDTEAFFGQGTRLTVV.

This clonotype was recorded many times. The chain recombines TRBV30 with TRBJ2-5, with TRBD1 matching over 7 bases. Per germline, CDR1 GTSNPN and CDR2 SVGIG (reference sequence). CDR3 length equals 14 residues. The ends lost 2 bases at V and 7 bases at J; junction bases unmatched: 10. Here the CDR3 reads CAWSSWDSPGTQYF. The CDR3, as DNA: TGTGCCTGGAGTAGTTGGGACAGCCCGGGGACCCAGTACTTC.

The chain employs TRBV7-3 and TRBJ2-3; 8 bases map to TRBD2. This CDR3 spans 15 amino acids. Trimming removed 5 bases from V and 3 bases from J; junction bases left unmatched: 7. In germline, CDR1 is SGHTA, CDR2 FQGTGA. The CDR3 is CASSLKAGDTDTQYF. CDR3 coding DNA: TGTGCCAGCAGCCTTAAAGCGGGAGATACAGATACGCAGTATTTT.

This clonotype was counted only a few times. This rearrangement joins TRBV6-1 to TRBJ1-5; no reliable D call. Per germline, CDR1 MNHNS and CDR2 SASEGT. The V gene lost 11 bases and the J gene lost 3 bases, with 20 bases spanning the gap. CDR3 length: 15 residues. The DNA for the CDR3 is TGTGCCTCCTTCAGAGGGCAGAACAACAATCAGCCCCAGCATTTT. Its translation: CASFRGQNNNQPQHF.

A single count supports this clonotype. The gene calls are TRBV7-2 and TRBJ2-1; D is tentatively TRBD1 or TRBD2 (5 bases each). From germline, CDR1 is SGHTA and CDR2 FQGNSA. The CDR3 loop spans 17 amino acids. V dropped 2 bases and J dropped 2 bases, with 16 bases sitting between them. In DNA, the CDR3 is TGTGCCAGCAGCTTAAGAGTCGGGGTGGGGCCCTACAATGAGCAGTTCTTC. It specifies CASSLRVGVGPYNEQFF.

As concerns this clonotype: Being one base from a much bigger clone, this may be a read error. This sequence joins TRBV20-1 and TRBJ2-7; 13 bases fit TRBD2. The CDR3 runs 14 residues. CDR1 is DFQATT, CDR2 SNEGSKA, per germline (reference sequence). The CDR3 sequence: CSTRLAGGTYEQYF. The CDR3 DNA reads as TGCAGTACTAGACTAGCGGGAGGAACCTACGAGCAGTACTTC.

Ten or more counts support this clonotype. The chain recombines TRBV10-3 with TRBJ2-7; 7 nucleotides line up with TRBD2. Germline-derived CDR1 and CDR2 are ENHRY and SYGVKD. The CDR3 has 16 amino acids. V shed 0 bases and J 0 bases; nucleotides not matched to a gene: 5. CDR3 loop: CAISESAGRTSYEQYF. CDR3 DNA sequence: TGTGCCATCAGTGAGTCTGCCGGGAGGACCTCCTACGAGCAGTACTTC.

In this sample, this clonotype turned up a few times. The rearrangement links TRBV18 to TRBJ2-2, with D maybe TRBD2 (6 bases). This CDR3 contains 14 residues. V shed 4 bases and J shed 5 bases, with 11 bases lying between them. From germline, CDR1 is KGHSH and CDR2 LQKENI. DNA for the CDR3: TGTGCCAGCTCACGGGCCAGCGGGACCGGGGAGCTGTTTTTT. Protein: CASSRASGTGELFF.

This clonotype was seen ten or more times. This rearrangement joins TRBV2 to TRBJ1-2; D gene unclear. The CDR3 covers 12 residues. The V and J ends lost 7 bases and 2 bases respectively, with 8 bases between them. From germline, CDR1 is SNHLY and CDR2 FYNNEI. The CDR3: CASNRRNYGYTF. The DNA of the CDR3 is TGTGCCAGCAATCGGAGGAACTATGGCTACACCTTC.

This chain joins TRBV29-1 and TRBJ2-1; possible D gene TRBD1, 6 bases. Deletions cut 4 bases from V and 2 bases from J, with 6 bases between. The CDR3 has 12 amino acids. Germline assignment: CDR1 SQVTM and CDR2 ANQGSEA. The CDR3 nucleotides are TGCAGCGTTGGGACAGCCTACAATGAGCAGTTCTTC. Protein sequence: CSVGTAYNEQFF.

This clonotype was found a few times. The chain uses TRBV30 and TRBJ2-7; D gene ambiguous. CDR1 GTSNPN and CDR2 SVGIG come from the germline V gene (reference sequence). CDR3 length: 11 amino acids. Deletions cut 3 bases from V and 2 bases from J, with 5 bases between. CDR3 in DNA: TGTGCCTGGAGCTCAGCCTACGAGCAGTACTTC. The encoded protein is CAWSSAYEQYF.

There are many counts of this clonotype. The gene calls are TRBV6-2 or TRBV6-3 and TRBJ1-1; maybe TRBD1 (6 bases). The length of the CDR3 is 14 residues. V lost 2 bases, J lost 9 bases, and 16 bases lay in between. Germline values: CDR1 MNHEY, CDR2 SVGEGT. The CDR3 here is CASSYDLGAQQAFF. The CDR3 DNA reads TGTGCCAGCAGTTACGATCTGGGGGCGCAACAAGCTTTCTTT.

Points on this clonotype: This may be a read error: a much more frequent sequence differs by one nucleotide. CDR3 nucleotides: TGCGCCAGCAGCTCGACAGGGGGTAACAATCAGGCCCAGCATTTT. It encodes CASSSTGGNNQAQHF. The V call is TRBV5-1, the J call TRBJ1-5; TRBD1 aligns across 9 bases. The CDR3 extends over 15 amino acids. Germline V gives CDR1 SGHRS, CDR2 YFSETQ.

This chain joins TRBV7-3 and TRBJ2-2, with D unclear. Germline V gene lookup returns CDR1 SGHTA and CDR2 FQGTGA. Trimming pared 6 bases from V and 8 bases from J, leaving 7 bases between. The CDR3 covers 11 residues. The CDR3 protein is CASSYEGELFF. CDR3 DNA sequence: TGTGCCAGCAGTTACGAGGGGGAGCTGTTTTTT.

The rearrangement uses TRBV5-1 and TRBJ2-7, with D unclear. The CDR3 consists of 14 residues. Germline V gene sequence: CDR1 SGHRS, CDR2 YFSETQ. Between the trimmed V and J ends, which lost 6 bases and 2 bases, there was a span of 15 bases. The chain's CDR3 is CASTPPRVPYEQYF. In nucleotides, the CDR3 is TGCGCCAGCACCCCACCTCGAGTCCCCTACGAGCAGTACTTC.

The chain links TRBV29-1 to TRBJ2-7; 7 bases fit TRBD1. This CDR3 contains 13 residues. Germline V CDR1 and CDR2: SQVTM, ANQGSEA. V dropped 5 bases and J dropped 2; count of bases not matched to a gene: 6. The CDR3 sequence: CSVFTGEAYEQYF. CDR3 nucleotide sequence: TGCAGCGTTTTCACAGGGGAAGCCTACGAGCAGTACTTC.

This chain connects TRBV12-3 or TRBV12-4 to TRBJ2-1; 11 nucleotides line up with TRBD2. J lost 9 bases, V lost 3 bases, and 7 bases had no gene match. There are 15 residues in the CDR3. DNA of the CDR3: TGTGCCAGCAGTTTTCGACTAGCGGGAAGCGGTGAGCAGTTCTTC. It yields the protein CASSFRLAGSGEQFF.

The CDR3 loop reads CASSFRTSGRASQETQYF. In DNA form, the CDR3 reads TGTGCCAGCAGCTTTCGGACTAGCGGGAGGGCGTCACAAGAGACCCAGTACTTC. V and J are TRBV7-2 and TRBJ2-5, with 15 nucleotides matching TRBD2. This CDR3 is built from 18 residues. Germline trimming cut 3 bases from V and 2 bases from J; bases unmatched to any gene: 7. Germline V gene lookup returns CDR1 SGHTA and CDR2 FQGNSA.

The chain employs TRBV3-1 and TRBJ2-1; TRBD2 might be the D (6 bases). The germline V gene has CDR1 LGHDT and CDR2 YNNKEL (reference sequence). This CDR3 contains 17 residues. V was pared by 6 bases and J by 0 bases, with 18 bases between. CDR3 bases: TGTGCCAGCAGTCAACGGGCCTTGACTAGCTCCTACAATGAGCAGTTCTTC. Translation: CASSQRALTSSYNEQFF.

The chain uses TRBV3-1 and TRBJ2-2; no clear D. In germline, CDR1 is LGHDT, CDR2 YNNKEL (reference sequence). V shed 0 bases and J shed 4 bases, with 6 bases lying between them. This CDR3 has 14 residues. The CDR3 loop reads CASSQDRITGELFF. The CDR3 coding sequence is TGTGCCAGCAGCCAAGATCGGATCACCGGGGAGCTGTTTTTT.

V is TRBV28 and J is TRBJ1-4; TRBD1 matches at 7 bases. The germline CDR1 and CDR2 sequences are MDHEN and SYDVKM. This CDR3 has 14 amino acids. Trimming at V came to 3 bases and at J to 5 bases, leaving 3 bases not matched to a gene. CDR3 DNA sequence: TGTGCCAGCAGTTTTTCACAGGGGAATGAAAAACTGTTTTTT. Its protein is CASSFSQGNEKLFF.

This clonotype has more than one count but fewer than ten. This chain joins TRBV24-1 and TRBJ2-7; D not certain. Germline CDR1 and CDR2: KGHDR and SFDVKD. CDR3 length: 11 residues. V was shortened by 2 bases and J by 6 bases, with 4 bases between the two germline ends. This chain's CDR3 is CATSDYGEQYF. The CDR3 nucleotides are TGTGCCACCAGTGATTACGGCGAGCAGTACTTC.

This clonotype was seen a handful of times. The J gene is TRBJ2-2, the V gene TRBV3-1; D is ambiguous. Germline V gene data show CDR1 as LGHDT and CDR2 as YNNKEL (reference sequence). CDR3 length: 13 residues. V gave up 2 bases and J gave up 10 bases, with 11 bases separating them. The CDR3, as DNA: TGTGCCAGCAGCCAAAGTGGTCCGTCGGAGCTGTTTTTT. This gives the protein CASSQSGPSELFF.

The CDR3 DNA follows: TGCGCCAGCAGCTTGGGGGGGACAGCAAATCAGCCCCAGCATTTT. Its translation is CASSLGGTANQPQHF. This sequence joins TRBV5-1 and TRBJ1-5, with TRBD1 matching over 7 bases. Trimming took 0 bases from V and 4 from J; bases not matched to a gene: 4. The CDR3 covers 15 residues. Germline CDR1 is SGHRS and CDR2 is YFSETQ. The full variable domain, rest sourced from reference TRBV5-1 and TRBJ1-5, is KAGVTQTPRYLIKTRGQQVTLSCSPISGHRSVSWYQQTPGQGLQFLFEYFSETQRNKGNFPGRFSGRQFSNSRSEMNVSTLELGDSALYLCASSLGGTANQPQHFGDGTRLSIL.

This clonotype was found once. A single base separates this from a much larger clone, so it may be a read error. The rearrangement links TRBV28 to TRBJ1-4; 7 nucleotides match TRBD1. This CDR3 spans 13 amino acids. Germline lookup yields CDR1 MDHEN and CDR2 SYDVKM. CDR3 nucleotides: TGTGCCGGCAGCCCCGGGACAGATGAAAAACTGTTTTTT. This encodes CAGSPGTDEKLFF.

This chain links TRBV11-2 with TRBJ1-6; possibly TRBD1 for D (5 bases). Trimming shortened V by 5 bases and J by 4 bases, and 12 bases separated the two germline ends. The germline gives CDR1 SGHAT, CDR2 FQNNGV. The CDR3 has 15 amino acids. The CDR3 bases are TGTGCCAGCAGCCTCCGGGACGGTTATAATTCACCCCTCCACTTT. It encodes CASSLRDGYNSPLHF.